This T cell receptor (beta chain) came from a study of PD-1 blockade in mismatch repair-deficient tumors. Whole-study results and caveats: Rapid post-treatment expansion, then contraction, generally preceding radiologic response, marked tumor-resident clones.

This CDR3 has 13 residues. The germline V gene has CDR1 SGHNT and CDR2 YYREEE (reference sequence). The ends lost 7 bases at V and 6 bases at J; junction bases unmatched: 7. TCRdb keeps only in-frame clones here, not all; method: immunoSEQ multiplex PCR. The sample records approximately 110,000 clones, about three quarters being singletons. All patients were mismatch repair deficient, assessed by either PCR or immunohistochemistry. TCRs were sequenced from a few patients responding to pembrolizumab. Comments on this clone: Its antigen is unidentified.

The sequence came from an adult with mismatch repair-deficient cancer. Here the sequenced sample was peripheral blood, taken 60 weeks after starting pembrolizumab. This chain uses TRBV5-4 with TRBJ2-1, with 7 bases lining up with TRBD2. For the CDR3, the DNA is TGTGCCAGCCTGGGAGGGCAGCGCAATGAGCAGTTCTTC. This sequence encodes CASLGGQRNEQFF.